This T cell receptor beta chain was captured by sequencing in a study of blood T cell repertoires in COVID-19. The data were produced by immunoSEQ multiplex PCR, yet TCRdb's version contains in-frame clones alone and is incomplete. Seen here are roughly 130,000 clones, about nine tenths observed once, and the top ten hold 3.7%. Germline assignment: CDR1 SNHLY and CDR2 FYNNEI. Trimming took off 5 bases at V and 3 bases at J, with 6 bases between the two ends. The CDR3 totals 12 residues. This clonotype was sampled from a man in his fifties or sixties with active COVID-19. Material for sequencing was peripheral blood. This chain uses TRBV2 with TRBJ2-3; possibly TRBD1 for D (6 bases). CDR3 loop: CASSQGTDTQYF. The CDR3 region has the DNA TGTGCCAGCAGTCAGGGGACAGATACGCAGTATTTT.